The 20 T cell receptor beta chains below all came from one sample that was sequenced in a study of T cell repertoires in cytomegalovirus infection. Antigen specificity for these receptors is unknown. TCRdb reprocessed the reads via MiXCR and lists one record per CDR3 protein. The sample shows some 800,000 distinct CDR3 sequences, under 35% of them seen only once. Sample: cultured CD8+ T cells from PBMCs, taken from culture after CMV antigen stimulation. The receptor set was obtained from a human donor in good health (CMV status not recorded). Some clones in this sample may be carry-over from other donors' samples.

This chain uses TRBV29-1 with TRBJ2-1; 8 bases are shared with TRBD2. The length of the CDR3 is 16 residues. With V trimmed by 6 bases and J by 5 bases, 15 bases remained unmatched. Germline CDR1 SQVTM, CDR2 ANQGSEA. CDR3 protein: CSVPPKAVGLDNEQFF. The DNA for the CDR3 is TGCAGCGTCCCCCCCAAAGCGGTGGGACTAGACAATGAGCAGTTCTTC.

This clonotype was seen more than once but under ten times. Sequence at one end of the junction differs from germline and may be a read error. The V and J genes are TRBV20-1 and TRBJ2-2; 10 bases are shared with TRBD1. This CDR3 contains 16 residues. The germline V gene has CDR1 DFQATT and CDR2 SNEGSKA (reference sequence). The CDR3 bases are TGCAGTGCCAGAGATCGGGACAGGGGAACCACCGGGGAGCTGTTTTTT. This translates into CSARDRDRGTTGELFF.

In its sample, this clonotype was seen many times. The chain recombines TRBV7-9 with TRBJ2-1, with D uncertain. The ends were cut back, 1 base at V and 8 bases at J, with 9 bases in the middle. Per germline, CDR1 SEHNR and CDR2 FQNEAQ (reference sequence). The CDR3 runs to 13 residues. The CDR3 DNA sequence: TGTGCCAGCAGCTTAGGTAGCCAAGATGAGCAGTTCTTC. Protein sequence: CASSLGSQDEQFF.

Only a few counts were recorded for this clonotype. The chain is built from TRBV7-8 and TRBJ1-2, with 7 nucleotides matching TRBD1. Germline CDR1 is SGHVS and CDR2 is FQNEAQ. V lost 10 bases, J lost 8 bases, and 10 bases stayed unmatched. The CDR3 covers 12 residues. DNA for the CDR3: TGTGCCACAACGACAGGGTCGTCGGGCTACACCTTC. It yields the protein CATTTGSSGYTF.

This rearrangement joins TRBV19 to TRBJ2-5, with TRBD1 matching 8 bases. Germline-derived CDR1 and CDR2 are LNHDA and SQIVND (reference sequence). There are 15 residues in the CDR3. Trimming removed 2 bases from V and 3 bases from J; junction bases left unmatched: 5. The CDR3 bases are TGTGCCAGTAGTATAAGAACACAGGGGGAAGAGACCCAGTACTTC. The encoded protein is CASSIRTQGEETQYF.

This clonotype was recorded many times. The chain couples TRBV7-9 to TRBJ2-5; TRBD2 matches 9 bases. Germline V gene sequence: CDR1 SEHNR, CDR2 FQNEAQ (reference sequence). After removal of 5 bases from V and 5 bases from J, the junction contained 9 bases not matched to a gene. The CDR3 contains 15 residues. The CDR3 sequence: CASSQTRGGLETQYF. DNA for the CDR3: TGTGCCAGCAGCCAAACGCGGGGGGGCCTCGAGACCCAGTACTTC. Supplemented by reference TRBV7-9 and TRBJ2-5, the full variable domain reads DTGVSQNPRHKITKRGQNVTFRCDPISEHNRLYWYRQTLGQGPEFLTYFQNEAQLEKSRLLSDRFSAERPKGSFSTLEIQRTEQGDSAMYLCASSQTRGGLETQYFGPGTRLLVL.

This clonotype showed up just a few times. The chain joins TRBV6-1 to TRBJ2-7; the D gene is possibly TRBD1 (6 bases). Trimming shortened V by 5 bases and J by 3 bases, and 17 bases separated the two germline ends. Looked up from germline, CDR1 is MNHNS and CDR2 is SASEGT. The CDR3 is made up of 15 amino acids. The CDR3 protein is CASSQPWTAYYEQYV. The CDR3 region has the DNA TGTGCCAGCAGTCAACCCTGGACAGCTTACTACGAGCAGTACGTC.

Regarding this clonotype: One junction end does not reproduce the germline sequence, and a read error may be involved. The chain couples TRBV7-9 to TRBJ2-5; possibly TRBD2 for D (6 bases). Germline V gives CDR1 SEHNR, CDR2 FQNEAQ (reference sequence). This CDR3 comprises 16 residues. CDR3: CASSFRTTGVQETQYF. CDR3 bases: TGTGCGAGCAGCTTCCGTACGACGGGGGTCCAAGAGACCCAGTACTTC. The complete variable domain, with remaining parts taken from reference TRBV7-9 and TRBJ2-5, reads DTGVSQNPRHKITKRGQNVTFRCDPISEHNRLYWYRQTLGQGPEFLTYFQNEAQLEKSRLLSDRFSAERPKGSFSTLEIQRTEQGDSAMYLCASSFRTTGVQETQYFGPGTRLLVL.

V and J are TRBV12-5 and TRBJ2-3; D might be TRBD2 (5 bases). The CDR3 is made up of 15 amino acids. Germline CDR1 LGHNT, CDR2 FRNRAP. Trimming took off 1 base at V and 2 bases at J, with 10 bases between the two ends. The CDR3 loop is CASGLGLRDTDTQYF. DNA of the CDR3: TGTGCTAGTGGTTTGGGGCTCCGGGACACAGATACGCAGTATTTT.

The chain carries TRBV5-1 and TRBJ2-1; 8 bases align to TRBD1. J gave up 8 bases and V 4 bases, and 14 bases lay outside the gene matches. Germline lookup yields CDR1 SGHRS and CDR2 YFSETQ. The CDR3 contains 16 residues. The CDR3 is CASSGVVDRGQDEQFF. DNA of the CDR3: TGCGCCAGCAGCGGGGTAGTAGACAGGGGTCAGGATGAGCAGTTCTTC. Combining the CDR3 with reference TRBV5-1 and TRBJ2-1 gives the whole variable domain KAGVTQTPRYLIKTRGQQVTLSCSPISGHRSVSWYQQTPGQGLQFLFEYFSETQRNKGNFPGRFSGRQFSNSRSEMNVSTLELGDSALYLCASSGVVDRGQDEQFFGPGTRLTVL.

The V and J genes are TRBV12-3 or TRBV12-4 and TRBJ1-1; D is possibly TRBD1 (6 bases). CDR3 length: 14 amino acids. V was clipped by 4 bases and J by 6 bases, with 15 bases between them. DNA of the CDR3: TGTGCCAGCAGTTCCGGACAGAATAACCCTGAAGCTTTCTTT. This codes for CASSSGQNNPEAFF.

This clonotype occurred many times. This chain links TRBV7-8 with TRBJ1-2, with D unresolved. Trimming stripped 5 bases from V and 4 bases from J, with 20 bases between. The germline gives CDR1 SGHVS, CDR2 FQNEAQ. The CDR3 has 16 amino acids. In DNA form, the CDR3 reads TGTGCCAGCAGCCCTTATTCCCCGGCCAACTCCTATGGCTACACCTTC. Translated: CASSPYSPANSYGYTF.

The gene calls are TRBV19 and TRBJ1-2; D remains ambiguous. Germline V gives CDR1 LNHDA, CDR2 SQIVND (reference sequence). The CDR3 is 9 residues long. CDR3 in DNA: TGTGGCAGCGGCTATGGCTACACCTTC. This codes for CGSGYGYTF.

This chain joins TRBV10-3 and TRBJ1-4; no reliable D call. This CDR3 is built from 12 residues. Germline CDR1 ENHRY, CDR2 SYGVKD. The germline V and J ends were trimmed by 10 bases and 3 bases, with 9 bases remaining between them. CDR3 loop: CATSDSNEKLFF. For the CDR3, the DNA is TGTGCCACTTCGGACTCTAATGAAAAACTGTTTTTT.

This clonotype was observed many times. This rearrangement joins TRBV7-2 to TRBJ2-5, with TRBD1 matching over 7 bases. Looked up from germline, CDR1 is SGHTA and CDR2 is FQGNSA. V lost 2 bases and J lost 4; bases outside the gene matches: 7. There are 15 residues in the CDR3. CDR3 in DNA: TGTGCCAGCAGCTTAATAGGCAGGGGGTTAGAGACCCAGTACTTC. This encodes CASSLIGRGLETQYF. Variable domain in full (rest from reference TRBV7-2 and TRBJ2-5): GAGVSQSPSNKVTEKGKDVELRCDPISGHTALYWYRQSLGQGLEFLIYFQGNSAPDKSGLPSDRFSAERTGGSVSTLTIQRTQQEDSAVYLCASSLIGRGLETQYFGPGTRLLVL.

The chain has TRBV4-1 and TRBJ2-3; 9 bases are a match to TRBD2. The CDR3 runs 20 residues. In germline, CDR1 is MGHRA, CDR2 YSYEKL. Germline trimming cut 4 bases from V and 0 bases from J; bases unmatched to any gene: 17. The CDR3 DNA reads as TGCGCCAGCAGCCCCCACCCCCAGCGGGGGGCCCAAAAAAGCACAGATACGCAGTATTTT. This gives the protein CASSPHPQRGAQKSTDTQYF.

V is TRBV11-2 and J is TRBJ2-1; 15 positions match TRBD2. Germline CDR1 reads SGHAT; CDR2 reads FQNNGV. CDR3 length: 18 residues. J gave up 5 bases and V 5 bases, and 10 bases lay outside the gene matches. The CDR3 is CASSPTWGLAGGHNEQFF. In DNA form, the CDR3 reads TGTGCCAGCAGCCCGACCTGGGGACTAGCGGGGGGTCACAATGAGCAGTTCTTC.

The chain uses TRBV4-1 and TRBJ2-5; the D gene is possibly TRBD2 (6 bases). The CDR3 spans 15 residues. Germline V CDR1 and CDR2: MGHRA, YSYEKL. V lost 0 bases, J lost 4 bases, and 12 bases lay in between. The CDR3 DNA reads TGCGCCAGCAGCCAAGATCGGGATAGCGGAGAGACCCAGTACTTC. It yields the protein CASSQDRDSGETQYF.

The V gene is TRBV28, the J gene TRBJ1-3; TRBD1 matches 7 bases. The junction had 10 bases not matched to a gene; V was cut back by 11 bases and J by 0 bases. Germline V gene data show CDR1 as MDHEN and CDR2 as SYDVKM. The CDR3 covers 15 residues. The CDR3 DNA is TGTGCCGCTTCAACGTGGGACAGCTCTGGAAACACCATATATTTT. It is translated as CAASTWDSSGNTIYF.

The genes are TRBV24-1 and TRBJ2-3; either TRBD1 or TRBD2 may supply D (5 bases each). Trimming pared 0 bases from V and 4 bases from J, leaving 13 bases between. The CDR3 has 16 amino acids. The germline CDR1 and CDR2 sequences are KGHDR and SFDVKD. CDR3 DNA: TGTGCCACCAGTGATTTGCGGGGACCCGAACCAGATACGCAGTATTTT. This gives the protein CATSDLRGPEPDTQYF.